A single sample gave rise to the 20 T cell receptor beta chains below, sequenced in a study of cytotoxic CD8 clonotypes in ibrutinib-treated CLL. Sequenced by immunoSEQ multiplex PCR; TCRdb stores in-frame clones only, minus some. Seen here are fewer than 400,000 clones, roughly 67% observed once, and the top ten hold roughly 6.7%. Sequencing used PBMCs, obtained after 36 months of ibrutinib treatment. The receptor source for this set is a human donor with chronic lymphocytic leukemia.

J is TRBJ2-3 and V is TRBV6-5; possibly TRBD2 for D (6 bases). Deletions cut 4 bases from V and 4 bases from J, with 12 bases between. Germline lookup yields CDR1 MNHEY and CDR2 SVGAGI. The CDR3 is 14 amino acids. CDR3 nucleotides: TGTGCCAGCAGTTTGGGGGGAGCGGCAGATACGCAGTATTTT. This translates into CASSLGGAADTQYF.

The rearrangement joins TRBV5-1 to TRBJ2-7, with unresolved D. Germline CDR1 is SGHRS and CDR2 is YFSETQ. Trimming took 2 bases from V and 2 from J, leaving 8 bases between them. CDR3 size: 13 residues. The CDR3 region is CASSLQAPYEQYF. Written as DNA, the CDR3 is TGCGCCAGCAGCTTACAAGCGCCCTACGAGCAGTACTTC.

The J gene is TRBJ2-5, the V gene TRBV19; D is undetermined. CDR1 is LNHDA and CDR2 is SQIVND in the germline V gene (reference sequence). The length of the CDR3 is 13 residues. Trimming stripped 8 bases from V and 4 bases from J, with 14 bases between. DNA of the CDR3: TGTGCCAGTTCGGAAGAGGCTCCAGAGACCCAGTACTTC. Translating gives CASSEEAPETQYF.

This rearrangement joins TRBV6-1 to TRBJ1-5; maybe TRBD1 (6 bases). The germline V gene has CDR1 MNHNS and CDR2 SASEGT. This CDR3 has 13 amino acids. Trimming removed 4 bases from V and 6 bases from J, with 10 bases in between. The CDR3 region is CASSGKGGQPQHF. The DNA for the CDR3 is TGTGCCAGCAGTGGGAAGGGGGGTCAGCCCCAGCATTTT.

The chain recombines TRBV6-1 with TRBJ2-3; 9 nucleotides agree with TRBD1. The CDR3 has 14 amino acids. The V gene's germline CDR1 is MNHNS and CDR2 SASEGT. Unmatched junction bases numbered 6, after V lost 7 bases and J lost 4 bases. The CDR3 loop is CASNRRDRADTQYF. The CDR3 DNA sequence: TGTGCCAGCAACCGCCGGGACAGGGCAGATACGCAGTATTTT.

V usage is TRBV29-1 and J usage is TRBJ2-2; D is possibly TRBD1 (5 bases). Deletions cut 0 bases from V and 1 base from J, with 9 bases between. CDR3 length: 15 amino acids. The germline gives CDR1 SQVTM, CDR2 ANQGSEA. CDR3 in DNA: TGCAGCGTTGAAGAGTATAGGGGGAACACCGGGGAGCTGTTTTTT. Its protein product is CSVEEYRGNTGELFF.

Note on this clone: This may stem from a read error, because a much larger clone lies one nucleotide away. This CDR3 is also generated by other DNA sequences in the sample. The rearrangement links TRBV11-2 to TRBJ2-5; D remains unclear. In germline, CDR1 is SGHAT, CDR2 FQNNGV. The length of the CDR3 is 11 residues. Between the trimmed V and J ends, which lost 2 bases and 4 bases, there was a span of 2 bases. CDR3 sequence reads: CASSLRETQYF. The CDR3 DNA follows: TGTGCCAGCAGCTTAAGAGAGACCCAGTACTTC. The full variable domain, rest sourced from reference TRBV11-2 and TRBJ2-5, is EAGVAQSPRYKIIEKRQSVAFWCNPISGHATLYWYQQILGQGPKLLIQFQNNGVVDDSQLPKDRFSAERLKGVDSTLKIQPAKLEDSAVYLCASSLRETQYFGPGTRLLVL.

This clone was counted a few times. V gene TRBV29-1 combines with J gene TRBJ2-7, with D possibly called TRBD1 or TRBD2 (5 bases each). The CDR3 sequence is 11 residues long. Germline V CDR1 and CDR2: SQVTM, ANQGSEA. Trimming left V 4 bases short and J 4 bases short, with 8 bases between. As DNA, the CDR3 is TGCAGCGTTGTCTGGGGGTACGAGCAGTACTTC. Protein product: CSVVWGYEQYF.

The CDR3 nucleotides read TGTGCCAGCAGCCATTTTTACAATGAGCAGTTCTTC. Protein: CASSHFYNEQFF. V gene TRBV11-2 combines with J gene TRBJ2-1; the D is unclear. V was clipped by 5 bases and J by 4 bases, with 6 bases between them. CDR3 length: 12 amino acids. Germline CDR1 SGHAT, CDR2 FQNNGV. The full variable domain, with the rest looked up from reference TRBV11-2 and TRBJ2-1, is EAGVAQSPRYKIIEKRQSVAFWCNPISGHATLYWYQQILGQGPKLLIQFQNNGVVDDSQLPKDRFSAERLKGVDSTLKIQPAKLEDSAVYLCASSHFYNEQFFGPGTRLTVL.

This clone was seen a few times. This sequence joins TRBV2 and TRBJ1-6, with 7 bases that match TRBD1. Germline assignment: CDR1 SNHLY and CDR2 FYNNEI. The CDR3 has 15 amino acids. J was trimmed by 8 bases and V by 6 bases; bases with no gene match: 10. The CDR3 loop is CASRLQGRIDSPLHF. CDR3 nucleotide sequence: TGTGCCAGCAGGCTACAGGGGAGGATTGATTCACCCCTCCACTTT. Complete variable domain (other parts from reference TRBV2 and TRBJ1-6): EPEVTQTPSHQVTQMGQEVILRCVPISNHLYFYWYRQILGQKVEFLVSFYNNEISEKSEIFDDQFSVERPDGSNFTLKIRSTKLEDSAMYFCASRLQGRIDSPLHFGNGTRLTVT.

The J gene is TRBJ2-3, the V gene TRBV5-1; 12 bases match TRBD2. After removal of 0 bases from V and 4 bases from J, the junction contained 9 bases not matched to a gene. CDR1 and CDR2 from the germline V gene are SGHRS and YFSETQ. The CDR3 has 18 residues. In DNA form, the CDR3 reads TGCGCCAGCAGCTTGGCCCCCCGACTAGCGGGAGAATCAGATACGCAGTATTTT. Amino acid sequence: CASSLAPRLAGESDTQYF. Drawing the rest from reference TRBV5-1 and TRBJ2-3, the complete variable domain is KAGVTQTPRYLIKTRGQQVTLSCSPISGHRSVSWYQQTPGQGLQFLFEYFSETQRNKGNFPGRFSGRQFSNSRSEMNVSTLELGDSALYLCASSLAPRLAGESDTQYFGPGTRLTVL.

The chain couples TRBV9 to TRBJ2-7; unclear D gene. The germline V gene encodes CDR1 SGDLS and CDR2 YYNGEE. There are 12 residues in the CDR3. V dropped 7 bases and J dropped 6 bases, with 14 bases sitting between them. CDR3 sequence reads: CASGTADREQYF. CDR3 bases: TGTGCCAGCGGTACCGCAGATCGCGAGCAGTACTTC.

The genes are TRBV12-5 and TRBJ2-3; D remains ambiguous. Germline V gene sequence: CDR1 LGHNT, CDR2 FRNRAP. The germline V and J ends were trimmed by 4 bases and 6 bases, with 8 bases remaining between them. The CDR3 extends over 12 amino acids. The CDR3 protein is CASGSNRDTQYF. The CDR3, as DNA: TGTGCTAGTGGTTCGAATAGGGATACGCAGTATTTT.

In its sample, this clone was seen once. The V and J genes are TRBV15 and TRBJ1-5; TRBD1 is a possible D gene (5 bases). CDR3 size: 15 residues. Per the germline V gene, CDR1 is LNHNV and CDR2 is YYDKDF (reference sequence). The V end lost 1 base, the J end lost 7 bases, and 14 bases lay between the germline ends. In nucleotides, the CDR3 is TGTGCCACCAGCAGAGGGGGCGGGTCAAAGCAGCCCCAGCATTTT. Translating gives CATSRGGGSKQPQHF.

The chain recombines TRBV19 with TRBJ2-7; 7 nucleotides agree with TRBD1. The germline gives CDR1 LNHDA, CDR2 SQIVND (reference sequence). CDR3 length equals 14 residues. V lost 6 bases and J lost 0; bases outside the gene matches: 5. The CDR3, as DNA: TGTGCCAGTAGCCCGGGACAGATCTCCTACGAGCAGTACTTC. As protein: CASSPGQISYEQYF.

The genes are TRBV6-5 and TRBJ2-7; 7 positions match TRBD1. CDR1 and CDR2 from the germline V gene are MNHEY and SVGAGI. CDR3 size: 16 residues. The ends lost 0 bases at V and 5 bases at J; junction bases unmatched: 10. CDR3 in amino acids: CASSYSRTGQSDEQYF. The CDR3 DNA follows: TGTGCCAGCAGTTACTCCAGGACAGGACAATCGGACGAGCAGTACTTC.

This clone was seen a handful of times. The V gene is TRBV18, the J gene TRBJ2-7; no reliable D call. The CDR3 length is 15 residues. V was trimmed by 0 bases and J by 0 bases, leaving 9 bases between them. Per the germline V gene, CDR1 is KGHSH and CDR2 is LQKENI. CDR3 nucleotide sequence: TGTGCCAGCTCACCACCAACGCAGAGCTCCTACGAGCAGTACTTC. Translated, it gives CASSPPTQSSYEQYF. The variable domain in full, with the rest retrieved from reference TRBV18 and TRBJ2-7, is NAGVMQNPRHLVRRRGQEARLRCSPMKGHSHVYWYRQLPEEGLKFMVYLQKENIIDESGMPKERFSAEFPKEGPSILRIQQVVRGDSAAYFCASSPPTQSSYEQYFGPGTRLTVT.

V is TRBV7-8 and J is TRBJ2-7; 9 nucleotides match TRBD1. CDR3 length: 15 amino acids. Trimming at V came to 2 bases and at J to 5 bases, leaving 7 bases not matched to a gene. Germline assignment: CDR1 SGHVS and CDR2 FQNEAQ. The CDR3 DNA reads as TGTGCCAGCAGCTTACAGGACAGGGGAATCCACGAGCAGTACTTC. Residues: CASSLQDRGIHEQYF.

The chain joins TRBV6-5 to TRBJ1-3; D unclear. Germline CDR1 and CDR2: MNHEY and SVGAGI. The CDR3 covers 13 residues. The ends were cut back, 2 bases at V and 8 bases at J, with 10 bases in the middle. CDR3 in amino acids: CASSYGPGDTIYF. The CDR3 DNA sequence: TGTGCCAGCAGTTACGGCCCGGGTGACACCATATATTTT.

The J gene is TRBJ1-1, the V gene TRBV6-1; no clear D gene. CDR3 length: 14 amino acids. The germline CDR1 and CDR2 sequences are MNHNS and SASEGT. Trimming removed 2 bases at V and 4 bases at J, with 11 bases between. The CDR3 is CASSESSGSTEAFF. CDR3 DNA: TGTGCCAGCAGTGAATCAAGCGGGTCCACTGAAGCTTTCTTT.